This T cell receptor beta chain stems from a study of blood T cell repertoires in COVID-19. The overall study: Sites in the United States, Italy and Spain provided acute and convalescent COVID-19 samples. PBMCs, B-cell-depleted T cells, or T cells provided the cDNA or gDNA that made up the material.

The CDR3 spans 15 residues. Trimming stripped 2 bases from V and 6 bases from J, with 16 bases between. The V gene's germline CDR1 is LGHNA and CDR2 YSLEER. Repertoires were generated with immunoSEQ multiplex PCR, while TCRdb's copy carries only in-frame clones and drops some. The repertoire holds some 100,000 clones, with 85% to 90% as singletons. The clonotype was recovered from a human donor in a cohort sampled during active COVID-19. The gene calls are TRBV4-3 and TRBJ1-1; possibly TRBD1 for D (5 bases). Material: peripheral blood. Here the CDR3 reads CASSQRRDLRAEAFF. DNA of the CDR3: TGCGCCAGCAGCCAAAGGAGGGACCTGCGTGCTGAAGCTTTCTTT.